The sequence of this T cell receptor beta chain was determined in a study of CD8+ T cells in alopecia areata. Background on the study: Oral tofacitinib (5 to 10 mg twice daily) was administered to treated patients. Study conclusions and caveats: For patients receiving tofacitinib, scalp clonality and expanded CD8+ clones among the top 100 significantly decreased.

A note on this clone: Antigen: not known.

Treatment meaning: oral pan-JAK inhibitor, 5-10 mg twice daily. It was cDNA, reverse transcribed from extracted RNA, that served as the sequencing template. Profiling relied on immunoSEQ multiplex PCR, and the TCRdb table lists in-frame clones only, not all of them. The top ten clones hold roughly 15% of a sample with about 140,000 clones, roughly 52% of them seen once. The germline V gene encodes CDR1 SGHRS and CDR2 YFSETQ. CDR3 length: 15 residues. V was pared by 2 bases and J by 6 bases, with 14 bases between. The sequences come from CD8+ T cells sorted from blood, collected at week 4, from a patient treated with tofacitinib. The TCR originated in a human donor with alopecia areata. The V gene is TRBV5-1, the J gene TRBJ1-4; no definite D call. The CDR3 DNA reads as TGCGCCAGCAGCTTTGAGGGCCTCCTCTATGAAAAACTGTTTTTT. This translates into CASSFEGLLYEKLFF.